Listed below are T cell receptor beta chains from one sample, sequenced in a study of blood T cell repertoires in COVID-19. The protocol was immunoSEQ multiplex PCR, while the TCRdb copy is restricted to in-frame clones and leaves out a portion. The sample consists of more than 85,000 clones, 70% to 85% of them appearing once. Sequencing was done on a sample of peripheral blood. The receptor set was obtained from a woman at least 80 years old with active or convalescent COVID-19. The CDR3 runs from the conserved cysteine through the conserved F or W. Each record gives: D gene, clone size, V gene, J gene, CDR3 protein, CDR3 DNA. A D gene is named only where the DNA matches it firmly. Where a row states a size, it is once, few, many or the class of an expanded clone; other rows omit it.

D: TRBD2
size: .
V: TRBV5-1
J: TRBJ2-7
CDR3: CASSPRARTRSSYEQYF
DNA: TGCGCCAGCAGCCCGAGGGCGAGGACTAGAAGCTCCTACGAGCAGTACTTC

D: .
size: once
V: TRBV7-3
J: TRBJ2-1
CDR3: CASSPQTYNEQFF
DNA: TGTGCCAGCAGCCCCCAGACTTACAATGAGCAGTTCTTC

D: .
size: .
V: TRBV28
J: TRBJ2-2
CDR3: CASSLLTGPNTGELFF
DNA: TGTGCCAGCAGTTTACTTACAGGGCCGAACACCGGGGAGCTGTTTTTT

D: TRBD1
size: .
V: TRBV18
J: TRBJ2-7
CDR3: CASSPDRASYEQYF
DNA: TGTGCCAGCTCCCCGGACAGGGCATCCTACGAGCAGTACTTC

D: .
size: .
V: TRBV19
J: TRBJ1-5
CDR3: CASSSQNRVNQPQHF
DNA: TGTGCCAGTAGTAGTCAAAACAGGGTTAATCAGCCCCAGCATTTT

D: .
size: .
V: TRBV27
J: TRBJ1-3
CDR3: CASSQTAYSGNTIYF
DNA: TGTGCCAGCAGTCAGACAGCGTACTCTGGAAACACCATATATTTT

D: TRBD2
size: .
V: TRBV5-1
J: TRBJ2-5
CDR3: CASRTSGGPQGTQYF
DNA: TGCGCCAGCAGGACTAGCGGGGGCCCCCAAGGGACCCAGTACTTC

D: .
size: .
V: TRBV10-3
J: TRBJ1-2
CDR3: CAIMVQSYGYTF
DNA: TGTGCCATCATGGTTCAGTCCTATGGCTACACCTTC

D: .
size: .
V: TRBV10-3
J: TRBJ2-3
CDR3: CAIKEGANTDTQYF
DNA: TGTGCCATCAAAGAGGGAGCGAACACAGATACGCAGTATTTT

D: TRBD1
size: .
V: TRBV19
J: TRBJ2-7
CDR3: CASSTDRGPYEQYF
DNA: TGTGCCAGTAGTACGGACAGGGGCCCCTACGAGCAGTACTTC

D: .
size: .
V: TRBV14
J: TRBJ2-2
CDR3: CASSAQGVGELFF
DNA: TGTGCCAGCAGCGCACAGGGTGTTGGGGAGCTGTTTTTT

D: TRBD1
size: .
V: TRBV7-6
J: TRBJ1-6
CDR3: CASSRQGDSPLHF
DNA: TGTGCCAGCAGTCGACAGGGTGATTCACCCCTCCACTTT

D: TRBD1
size: .
V: TRBV9
J: TRBJ1-4
CDR3: CASNPTGTNEKLFF
DNA: TGTGCCAGCAACCCGACAGGGACCAATGAAAAACTGTTTTTT

D: TRBD2
size: .
V: TRBV24-1
J: TRBJ2-3
CDR3: CATRPRTSGRGTDTQYF
DNA: TGTGCCACCAGACCACGGACTAGCGGGAGAGGCACAGATACGCAGTATTTT

D: .
size: .
V: TRBV3-1/TRBV3-2
J: TRBJ1-3
CDR3: CASRQTGNTIYF
DNA: TGTGCCAGCAGGCAGACAGGAAACACCATATATTTT

D: TRBD1
size: .
V: TRBV4-1
J: TRBJ1-5
CDR3: CASSHRTGLLDNQPQHF
DNA: TGCGCCAGCAGCCACCGGACAGGGTTATTGGACAATCAGCCCCAGCATTTT

D: TRBD1
size: .
V: TRBV5-1
J: TRBJ2-5
CDR3: CASSLGTGEETQYF
DNA: TGCGCCAGCAGCTTGGGGACAGGGGAGGAGACCCAGTACTTC

D: .
size: .
V: TRBV2
J: TRBJ2-3
CDR3: CASRETSASDTQYF
DNA: TGTGCCAGCAGGGAGACTAGTGCCTCAGATACGCAGTATTTT

D: TRBD2
size: once
V: TRBV4-2
J: TRBJ2-1
CDR3: CASSREGPTSGYSYNEQFF
DNA: TGTGCCAGCAGCCGAGAAGGACCTACTAGCGGTTACTCCTACAATGAGCAGTTCTTC

D: TRBD2
size: .
V: TRBV7-9
J: TRBJ2-3
CDR3: CASSPGLAGGADTQYF
DNA: TGTGCCAGCAGCCCCGGACTAGCGGGAGGGGCAGATACGCAGTATTTT

D: .
size: .
V: TRBV2
J: TRBJ2-3
CDR3: CASRVGVTLETDTQYF
DNA: TGTGCCAGCAGGGTCGGGGTCACCCTCGAGACAGATACGCAGTATTTT

D: TRBD2
size: .
V: TRBV7-9
J: TRBJ2-7
CDR3: CASSFRASGTTEQYF
DNA: TGTGCCAGCAGCTTCCGGGCTAGCGGGACTACAGAGCAGTACTTC

D: .
size: .
V: TRBV21-1
J: TRBJ2-1
CDR3: CASSKATLPPHGNSYNEQFF
DNA: TGTGCCAGCAGCAAAGCGACCCTGCCTCCCCACGGGAACTCCTACAATGAGCAGTTCTTC

D: .
size: once
V: TRBV28
J: TRBJ1-2
CDR3: CASSLDGRGYGYTF
DNA: TGTGCCAGCAGTTTGGACGGTAGGGGCTATGGCTACACCTTC

D: .
size: few
V: TRBV5-1
J: TRBJ1-1
CDR3: CASSPSTGLLAFF
DNA: TGCGCCAGCAGCCCCTCGACAGGCCTTCTAGCTTTCTTT

D: .
size: .
V: TRBV5-1
J: TRBJ2-4
CDR3: CASSLGQAKNIQYF
DNA: TGCGCCAGCAGCTTGGGACAGGCCAAAAACATTCAGTACTTC